The 15 T cell receptor beta chains given below trace back to one sample, sequenced in a study of T cell responses to AZD1222 COVID-19 vaccine. Assay: immunoSEQ multiplex PCR; the TCRdb copy retains only in-frame clones and omits some. The sample includes approximately 150,000 clones, approximately 90% of them seen just once. The specimen comprised peripheral blood, sampled on day 0 of AZD1222 vaccination. The receptors were gathered from an adult in good health.

The CDR3 loop is CASNGQGLGEQYF. In DNA, the CDR3 is TGTGCCAGTAACGGACAGGGATTGGGCGAGCAGTACTTC. This rearrangement joins TRBV19 to TRBJ2-7; 8 bases fit TRBD1. The CDR3 consists of 13 residues. With 7 bases clipped from V and 6 bases from J, the junction kept 8 bases outside the gene matches. Looked up from germline, CDR1 is LNHDA and CDR2 is SQIVND (reference sequence). Full variable domain (rest looked up from reference TRBV19 and TRBJ2-7): DGGITQSPKYLFRKEGQNVTLSCEQNLNHDAMYWYRQDPGQGLRLIYYSQIVNDFQKGDIAEGYSVSREKKESFPLTVTSAQKNPTAFYLCASNGQGLGEQYFGPGTRLTVT.

The rearrangement joins TRBV7-9 to TRBJ1-5; D is unresolved. V was shortened by 0 bases and J by 9 bases, with 9 bases between the two germline ends. The CDR3 has 13 residues. CDR1 is SEHNR and CDR2 is FQNEAQ in the germline V gene (reference sequence). The CDR3 protein is CASSLAPAGPQHF. The CDR3 nucleotides are TGTGCCAGCAGCTTAGCGCCTGCGGGGCCCCAGCATTTT. Looking up the rest from reference TRBV7-9 and TRBJ1-5 gives the full variable domain: DTGVSQNPRHKITKRGQNVTFRCDPISEHNRLYWYRQTLGQGPEFLTYFQNEAQLEKSRLLSDRFSAERPKGSFSTLEIQRTEQGDSAMYLCASSLAPAGPQHFGDGTRLSIL.

For the CDR3, the DNA is TGTGCCAGCAGCAGAAATCAGCCCCAGCATTTT. Translation: CASSRNQPQHF. V gene TRBV5-8 combines with J gene TRBJ1-5, with D uncertain. The CDR3 spans 11 residues. CDR1 is SGHTS and CDR2 is YDEGEE in the germline V gene. Between the trimmed V and J ends, which lost 4 bases and 4 bases, there was a span of 3 bases.

This clone occurred a few times. The CDR3 bases are TGTGCCAGCAGTTCCCCCGGGACAGTCTCCTACGAGCAGTACTTC. It codes for CASSSPGTVSYEQYF. The J gene is TRBJ2-7, the V gene TRBV6-5; 7 nucleotides agree with TRBD1. The CDR3 runs to 15 residues. Trimming took 4 bases from V and 0 from J; bases not matched to a gene: 6. Per the germline V gene, CDR1 is MNHEY and CDR2 is SVGAGI.

The chain recombines TRBV19 with TRBJ1-1; 7 nucleotides match TRBD1. The CDR3 sequence is 15 residues long. The germline V gene has CDR1 LNHDA and CDR2 SQIVND (reference sequence). With V trimmed by 3 bases and J by 0 bases, 4 bases remained unmatched. CDR3 bases: TGTGCCAGTAGTATCCTGACAGGGATGAACACTGAAGCTTTCTTT. Translation: CASSILTGMNTEAFF.

The chain recombines TRBV5-5 with TRBJ2-7; D gene ambiguous. Per the germline V gene, CDR1 is SGHKS and CDR2 is YYEKEE (reference sequence). This CDR3 has 13 residues. The V end was cut by 3 bases, the J end by 1 base, with 8 bases between. The CDR3 is CASSSPSSYEQYF. CDR3 nucleotides: TGTGCCAGCAGCTCTCCTTCTTCCTACGAGCAGTACTTC.

The chain employs TRBV7-2 and TRBJ1-1, with D possibly matching TRBD1 (5 bases). The length of the CDR3 is 15 residues. The germline V gene encodes CDR1 SGHTA and CDR2 FQGNSA. V was cut by 4 bases and J by 1 base, with 13 bases left in between. The CDR3 loop is CASSSRIGENTEAFF. CDR3 coding DNA: TGTGCCAGCAGCTCCCGGATAGGGGAGAACACTGAAGCTTTCTTT.

The J gene is TRBJ2-3, the V gene TRBV19; TRBD2 might be the D (7 bases). This CDR3 spans 14 amino acids. CDR1 is LNHDA, CDR2 SQIVND, per germline (reference sequence). CDR3 nucleotide sequence: TGTGCGTCCGGGGGGCAGGTATGGACAGATACGCAGTATTTT. Translating it yields CASGGQVWTDTQYF.

This sequence joins TRBV15 and TRBJ1-2; D perhaps matches TRBD1 (5 bases). CDR1 is LNHNV, CDR2 YYDKDF, per germline (reference sequence). The V end was cut by 0 bases, the J end by 4 bases, with 12 bases between. The length of the CDR3 is 15 residues. CDR3 sequence reads: CATSRDLGDGYGYTF. CDR3 nucleotide sequence: TGTGCCACCAGCAGAGATCTGGGGGACGGCTATGGCTACACCTTC.

This clone was found once. The J gene is TRBJ2-1, the V gene TRBV2; D perhaps matches TRBD2 (5 bases). With 5 bases removed from V and 6 bases from J, the gap between germline ends came to 17 bases. From germline, CDR1 is SNHLY and CDR2 FYNNEI. The CDR3 has 15 residues. CDR3 loop: CASSRGGVAPNEQFF. CDR3 coding DNA: TGTGCCAGCAGTCGGGGTGGGGTAGCACCCAATGAGCAGTTCTTC.

V is TRBV7-9 and J is TRBJ1-6, with 10 bases aligning to TRBD1. The CDR3 runs 15 residues. Germline CDR1 and CDR2: SEHNR and FQNEAQ (reference sequence). V lost 6 bases, J lost 8 bases, and 7 bases stayed unmatched. CDR3 amino acids: CASSFDRGRDSPLHF. CDR3 coding DNA: TGTGCCAGCAGTTTCGACAGGGGGCGAGATTCACCCCTCCACTTT.

The chain combines TRBV19 with TRBJ1-2; 10 nucleotides align to TRBD1. The V gene end was trimmed by 5 bases and the J gene end by 5 bases; junction bases not matched to a gene: 8. The CDR3 spans 15 residues. Germline V gives CDR1 LNHDA, CDR2 SQIVND (reference sequence). The CDR3 coding sequence is TGTGCCAGTAGTCCTGGGACAGGGGTGGGGTATGGCTACACCTTC. Its protein product is CASSPGTGVGYGYTF.

The chain is built from TRBV4-3 and TRBJ2-3; 10 bases match TRBD2. Germline CDR1 reads LGHNA; CDR2 reads YSLEER. The trim removed 2 bases at V and 2 bases at J, leaving 13 bases unmatched. The CDR3 contains 19 residues. CDR3 amino acids: CASSQSRAGGSTFTDTQYF. The CDR3, as DNA: TGCGCCAGCAGCCAATCTCGAGCGGGGGGGTCCACCTTCACAGATACGCAGTATTTT.

The chain links TRBV7-2 to TRBJ2-2; maybe TRBD1 (6 bases). The CDR3 is 17 amino acids. V was cut by 1 base and J by 4 bases, with 16 bases left in between. Germline V gene lookup returns CDR1 SGHTA and CDR2 FQGNSA. The CDR3 region has the DNA TGTGCCAGCAGCTTAGGGGGGCCAAACCGGGGCACCGGGGAGCTGTTTTTT. Its protein product is CASSLGGPNRGTGELFF.

The genes are TRBV9 and TRBJ1-6; no clear D gene. Trimming pared 0 bases from V and 8 bases from J, leaving 9 bases between. CDR1 is SGDLS, CDR2 YYNGEE, per germline. This CDR3 region has 14 residues. The CDR3, as DNA: TGTGCCAGCAGCGTAGTAGGCCAGGATTCACCCCTCCACTTT. As protein: CASSVVGQDSPLHF. The whole variable domain, remainder taken from reference TRBV9 and TRBJ1-6, is DSGVTQTPKHLITATGQRVTLRCSPRSGDLSVYWYQQSLDQGLQFLIQYYNGEERAKGNILERFSAQQFPDLHSELNLSSLELGDSALYFCASSVVGQDSPLHFGNGTRLTVT.